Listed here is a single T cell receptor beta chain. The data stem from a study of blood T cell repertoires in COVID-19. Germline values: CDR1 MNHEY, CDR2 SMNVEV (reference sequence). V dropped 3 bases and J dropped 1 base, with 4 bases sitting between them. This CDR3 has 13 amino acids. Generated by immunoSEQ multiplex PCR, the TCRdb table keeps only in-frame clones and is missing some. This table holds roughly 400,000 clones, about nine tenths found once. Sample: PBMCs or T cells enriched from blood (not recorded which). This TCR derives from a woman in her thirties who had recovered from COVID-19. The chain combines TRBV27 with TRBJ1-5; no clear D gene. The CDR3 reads CASSFLSNQPQHF. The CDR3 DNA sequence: TGTGCCAGCAGTTTTCTAAGCAATCAGCCCCAGCATTTT.